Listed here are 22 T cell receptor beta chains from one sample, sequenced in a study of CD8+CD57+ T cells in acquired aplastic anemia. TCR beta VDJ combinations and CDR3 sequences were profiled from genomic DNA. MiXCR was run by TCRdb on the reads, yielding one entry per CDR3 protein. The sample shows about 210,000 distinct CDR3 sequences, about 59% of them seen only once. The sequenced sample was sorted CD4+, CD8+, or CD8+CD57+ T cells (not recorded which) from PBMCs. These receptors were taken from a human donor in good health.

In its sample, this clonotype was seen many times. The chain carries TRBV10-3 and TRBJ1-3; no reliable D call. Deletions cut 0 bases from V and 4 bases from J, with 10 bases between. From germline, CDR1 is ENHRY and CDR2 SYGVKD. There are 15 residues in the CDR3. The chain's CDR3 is CAISESADPGNTIYF. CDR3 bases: TGTGCCATCAGTGAGTCGGCTGACCCAGGAAACACCATATATTTT.

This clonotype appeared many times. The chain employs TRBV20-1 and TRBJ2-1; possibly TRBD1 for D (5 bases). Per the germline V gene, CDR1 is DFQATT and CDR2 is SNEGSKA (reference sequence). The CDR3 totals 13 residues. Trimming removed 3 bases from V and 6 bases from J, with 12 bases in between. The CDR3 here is CSARGQGINEQFF. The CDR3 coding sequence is TGCAGTGCTAGGGGCCAGGGTATCAATGAGCAGTTCTTC.

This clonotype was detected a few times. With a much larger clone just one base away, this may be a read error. CDR3 sequence reads: CASSASGTGELFF. CDR3 nucleotides: TGTGCCAGCAGTGCTAGCGGCACCGGGGAGCTGTTTTTT. The V and J genes are TRBV6-4 and TRBJ2-2; 7 bases match TRBD2. Per germline, CDR1 MRHNA and CDR2 SNTAGT. The CDR3 consists of 13 residues. The ends lost 4 bases at V and 4 bases at J; junction bases unmatched: 0.

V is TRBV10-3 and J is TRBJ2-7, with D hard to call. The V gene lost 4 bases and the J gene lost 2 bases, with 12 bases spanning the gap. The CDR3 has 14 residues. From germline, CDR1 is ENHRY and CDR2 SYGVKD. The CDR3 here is CAISASDRTYEQYF. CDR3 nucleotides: TGTGCCATCAGTGCTTCGGACCGGACCTACGAGCAGTACTTC.

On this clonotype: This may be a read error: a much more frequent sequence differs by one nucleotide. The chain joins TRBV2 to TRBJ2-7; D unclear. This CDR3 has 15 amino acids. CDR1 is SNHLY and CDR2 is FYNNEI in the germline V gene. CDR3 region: CASTIGGSGGYGQYF. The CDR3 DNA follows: TGTGCCAGCACCATCGGCGGTTCAGGCGGCTACGGGCAGTACTTC. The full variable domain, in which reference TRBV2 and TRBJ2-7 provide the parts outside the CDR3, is EPEVTQTPSHQVTQMGQEVILRCVPISNHLYFYWYRQILGQKVEFLVSFYNNEISEKSEIFDDQFSVERPDGSNFTLKIRSTKLEDSAMYFCASTIGGSGGYGQYFGPGTRLTVT.

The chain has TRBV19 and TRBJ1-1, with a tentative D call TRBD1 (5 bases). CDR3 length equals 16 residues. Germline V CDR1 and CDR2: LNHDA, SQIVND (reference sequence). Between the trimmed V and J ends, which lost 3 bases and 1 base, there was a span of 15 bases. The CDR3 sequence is CASSMWVGAKNTEAFF. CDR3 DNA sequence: TGTGCCAGTAGTATGTGGGTAGGGGCAAAGAACACTGAAGCTTTCTTT.

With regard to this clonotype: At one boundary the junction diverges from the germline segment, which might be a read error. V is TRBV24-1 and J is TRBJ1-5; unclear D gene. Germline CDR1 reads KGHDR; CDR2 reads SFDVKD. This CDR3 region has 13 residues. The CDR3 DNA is TGTGCCAGCAGTTGCCCCCTTAATCAGCCCCAGCATTTT. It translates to CASSCPLNQPQHF.

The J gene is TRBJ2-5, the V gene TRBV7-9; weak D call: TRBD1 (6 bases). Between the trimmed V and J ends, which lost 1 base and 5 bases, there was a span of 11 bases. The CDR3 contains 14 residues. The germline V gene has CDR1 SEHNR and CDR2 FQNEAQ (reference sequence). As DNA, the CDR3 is TGTGCCAGCAGCTTAGGACAGGAGTGGGAGACCCAGTACTTC. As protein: CASSLGQEWETQYF.

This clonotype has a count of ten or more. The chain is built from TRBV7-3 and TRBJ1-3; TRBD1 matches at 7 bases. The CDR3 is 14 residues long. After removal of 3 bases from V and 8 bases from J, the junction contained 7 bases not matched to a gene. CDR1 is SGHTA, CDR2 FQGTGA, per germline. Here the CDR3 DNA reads TGTGCCAGCAGCTTCGCAGGGGGAACTGACACCATATATTTT. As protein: CASSFAGGTDTIYF.

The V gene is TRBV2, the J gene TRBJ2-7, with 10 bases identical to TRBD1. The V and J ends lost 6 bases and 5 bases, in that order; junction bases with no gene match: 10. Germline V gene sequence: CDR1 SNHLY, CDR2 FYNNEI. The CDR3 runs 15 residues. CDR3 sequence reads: CASSYRPGQGNEQYF. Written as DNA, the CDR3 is TGTGCCAGCAGCTATAGGCCGGGACAGGGGAACGAGCAGTACTTC.

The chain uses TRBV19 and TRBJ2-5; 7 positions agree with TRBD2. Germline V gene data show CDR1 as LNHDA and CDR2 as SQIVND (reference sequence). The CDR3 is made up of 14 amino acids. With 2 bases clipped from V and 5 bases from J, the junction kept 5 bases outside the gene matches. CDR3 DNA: TGTGCCAGTAGTATAAGTGGGGGGGATGAGACCCAGTACTTC. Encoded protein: CASSISGGDETQYF.

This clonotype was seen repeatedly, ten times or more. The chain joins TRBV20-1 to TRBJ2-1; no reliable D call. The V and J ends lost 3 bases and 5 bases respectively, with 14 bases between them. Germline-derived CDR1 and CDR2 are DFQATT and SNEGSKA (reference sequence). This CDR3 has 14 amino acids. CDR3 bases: TGCAGTGCTAGGGACGCTCTAGATCACAATGAGCAGTTCTTC. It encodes CSARDALDHNEQFF.

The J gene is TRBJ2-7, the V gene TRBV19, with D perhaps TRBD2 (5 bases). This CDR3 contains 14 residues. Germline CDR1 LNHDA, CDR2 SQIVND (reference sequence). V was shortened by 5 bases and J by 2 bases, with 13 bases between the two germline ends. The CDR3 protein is CASSGRENTYEQYF. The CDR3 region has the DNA TGTGCCAGTAGTGGCCGGGAAAATACCTACGAGCAGTACTTC.

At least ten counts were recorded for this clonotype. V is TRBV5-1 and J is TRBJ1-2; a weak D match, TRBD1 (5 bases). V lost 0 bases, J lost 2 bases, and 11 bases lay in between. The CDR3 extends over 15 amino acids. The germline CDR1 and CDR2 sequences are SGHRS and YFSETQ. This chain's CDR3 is CASSLEGRDNYGYTF. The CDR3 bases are TGCGCCAGCAGCTTGGAGGGCAGGGACAACTATGGCTACACCTTC.

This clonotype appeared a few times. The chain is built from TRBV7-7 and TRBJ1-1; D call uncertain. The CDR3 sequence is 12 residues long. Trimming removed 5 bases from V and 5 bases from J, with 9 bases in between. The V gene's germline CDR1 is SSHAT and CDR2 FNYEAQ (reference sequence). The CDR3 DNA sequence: TGTGCCAGCAGCCGGAAACGGACTGAAGCTTTCTTT. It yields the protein CASSRKRTEAFF.

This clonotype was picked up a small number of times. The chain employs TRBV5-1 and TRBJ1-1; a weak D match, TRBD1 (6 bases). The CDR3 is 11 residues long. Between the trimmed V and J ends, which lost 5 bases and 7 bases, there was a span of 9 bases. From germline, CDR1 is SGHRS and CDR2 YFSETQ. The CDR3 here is CASSTGYEAFF. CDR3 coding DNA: TGCGCCAGCAGTACAGGGTATGAAGCTTTCTTT.

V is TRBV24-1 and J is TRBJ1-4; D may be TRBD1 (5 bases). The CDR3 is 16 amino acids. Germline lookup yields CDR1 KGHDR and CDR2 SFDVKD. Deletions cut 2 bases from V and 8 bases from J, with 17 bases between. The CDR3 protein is CATSDWGPGTGEKLFF. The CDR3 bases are TGTGCCACCAGTGATTGGGGACCAGGGACCGGAGAAAAACTGTTTTTT.

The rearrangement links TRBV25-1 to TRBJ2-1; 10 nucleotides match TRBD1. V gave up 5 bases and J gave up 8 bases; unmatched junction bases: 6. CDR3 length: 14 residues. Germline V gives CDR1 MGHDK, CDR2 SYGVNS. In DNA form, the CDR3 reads TGTGCCAGCAGTTACGGGACAGGGGCATATGAGCAGTTCTTC. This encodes CASSYGTGAYEQFF.

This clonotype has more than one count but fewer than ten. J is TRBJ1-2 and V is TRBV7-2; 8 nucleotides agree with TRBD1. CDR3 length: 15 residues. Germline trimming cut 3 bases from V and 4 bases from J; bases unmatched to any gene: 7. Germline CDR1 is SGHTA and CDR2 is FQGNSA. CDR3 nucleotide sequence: TGTGCCAGCAGCTTCTTCACAGGGGGGAGCTATGGCTACACCTTC. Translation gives CASSFFTGGSYGYTF.

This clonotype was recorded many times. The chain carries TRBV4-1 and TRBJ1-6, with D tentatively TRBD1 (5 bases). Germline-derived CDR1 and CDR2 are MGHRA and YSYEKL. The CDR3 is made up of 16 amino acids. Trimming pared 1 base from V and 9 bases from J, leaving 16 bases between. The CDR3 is CASSQGGGGWSSPLHF. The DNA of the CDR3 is TGCGCCAGCAGCCAAGGGGGGGGGGGGTGGAGTTCACCCCTCCACTTT.

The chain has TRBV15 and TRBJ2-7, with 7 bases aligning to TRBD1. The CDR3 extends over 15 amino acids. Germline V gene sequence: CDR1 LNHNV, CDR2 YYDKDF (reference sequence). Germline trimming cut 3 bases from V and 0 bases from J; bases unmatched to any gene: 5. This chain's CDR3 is CATSSRQGPSYEQYF. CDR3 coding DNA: TGTGCCACCAGCAGCAGACAGGGACCCTCCTACGAGCAGTACTTC.

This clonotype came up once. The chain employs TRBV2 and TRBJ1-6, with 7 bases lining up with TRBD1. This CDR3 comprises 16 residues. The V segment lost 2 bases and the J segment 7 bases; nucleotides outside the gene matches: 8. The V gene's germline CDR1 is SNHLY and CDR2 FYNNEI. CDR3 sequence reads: CASSEQGTEVNSPLHF. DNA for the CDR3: TGTGCCAGCAGTGAACAAGGGACAGAAGTAAATTCACCCCTCCACTTT.